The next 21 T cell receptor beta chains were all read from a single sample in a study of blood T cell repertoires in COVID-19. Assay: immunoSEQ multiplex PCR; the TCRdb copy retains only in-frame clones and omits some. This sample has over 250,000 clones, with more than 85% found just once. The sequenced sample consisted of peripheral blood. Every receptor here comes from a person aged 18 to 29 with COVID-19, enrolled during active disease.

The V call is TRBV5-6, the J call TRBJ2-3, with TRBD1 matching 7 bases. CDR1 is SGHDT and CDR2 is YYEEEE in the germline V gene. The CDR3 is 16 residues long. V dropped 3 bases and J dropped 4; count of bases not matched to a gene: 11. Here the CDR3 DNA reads TGTGCCAGCAGCTCAGAACGACAGGGCCGCCCAGATACGCAGTATTTT. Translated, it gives CASSSERQGRPDTQYF. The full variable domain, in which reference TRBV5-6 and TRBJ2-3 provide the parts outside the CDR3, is DAGVTQSPTHLIKTRGQQVTLRCSPKSGHDTVSWYQQALGQGPQFIFQYYEEEERQRGNFPDRFSGHQFPNYSSELNVNALLLGDSALYLCASSSERQGRPDTQYFGPGTRLTVL.

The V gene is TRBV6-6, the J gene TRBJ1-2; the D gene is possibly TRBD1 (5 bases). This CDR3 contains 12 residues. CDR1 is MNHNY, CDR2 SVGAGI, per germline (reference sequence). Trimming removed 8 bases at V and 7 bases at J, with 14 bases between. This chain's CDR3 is CASLGPSSGYTF. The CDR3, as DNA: TGTGCCAGCCTGGGGCCGTCCTCTGGCTACACCTTC.

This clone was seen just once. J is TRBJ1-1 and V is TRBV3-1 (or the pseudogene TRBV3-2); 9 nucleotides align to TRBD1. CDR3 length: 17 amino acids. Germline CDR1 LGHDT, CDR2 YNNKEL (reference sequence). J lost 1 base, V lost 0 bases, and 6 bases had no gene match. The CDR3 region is CASSQDPTGGTNTEAFF. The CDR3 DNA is TGTGCCAGCAGCCAAGACCCAACAGGGGGCACGAACACTGAAGCTTTCTTT.

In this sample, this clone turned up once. The CDR3 loop reads CASSSIPGQGFEETQYF. CDR3 bases: TGTGCCAGCAGCTCGATACCGGGACAGGGGTTCGAAGAGACCCAGTACTTC. The chain recombines TRBV5-4 with TRBJ2-5; 10 bases are shared with TRBD1. The CDR3 runs to 17 residues. CDR1 and CDR2 (germline): SGHNT, YYREEE (reference sequence). V was pared by 3 bases and J by 3 bases, with 11 bases of the junction left unmatched. Filled out from reference TRBV5-4 and TRBJ2-5, the complete variable domain reads ETGVTQSPTHLIKTRGQQVTLRCSSQSGHNTVSWYQQALGQGPQFIFQYYREEENGRGNFPPRFSGLQFPNYSSELNVNALELDDSALYLCASSSIPGQGFEETQYFGPGTRLLVL.

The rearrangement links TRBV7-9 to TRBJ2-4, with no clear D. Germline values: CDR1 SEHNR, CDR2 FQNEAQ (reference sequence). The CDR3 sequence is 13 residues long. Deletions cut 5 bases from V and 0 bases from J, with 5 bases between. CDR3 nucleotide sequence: TGTGCCAGCAGCCCTATAGCCAAAAACATTCAGTACTTC. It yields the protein CASSPIAKNIQYF.

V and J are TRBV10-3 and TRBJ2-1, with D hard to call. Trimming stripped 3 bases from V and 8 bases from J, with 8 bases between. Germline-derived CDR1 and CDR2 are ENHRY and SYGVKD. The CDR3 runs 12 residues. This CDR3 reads CAISDGLDEQFF. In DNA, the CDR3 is TGTGCCATCAGTGACGGGTTAGATGAGCAGTTCTTC.

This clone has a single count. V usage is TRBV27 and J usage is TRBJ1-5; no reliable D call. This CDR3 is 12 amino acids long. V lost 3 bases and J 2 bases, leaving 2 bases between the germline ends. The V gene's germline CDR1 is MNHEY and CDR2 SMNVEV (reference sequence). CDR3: CASSFGNQPQHF. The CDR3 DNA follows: TGTGCCAGCAGTTTCGGCAATCAGCCCCAGCATTTT.

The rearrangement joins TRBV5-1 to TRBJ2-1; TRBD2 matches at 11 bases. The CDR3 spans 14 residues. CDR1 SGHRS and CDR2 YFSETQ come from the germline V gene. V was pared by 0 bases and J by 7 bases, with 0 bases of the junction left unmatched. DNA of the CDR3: TGCGCCAGCAGCTTGGGACTAGCGGGAAATGAGCAGTTCTTC. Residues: CASSLGLAGNEQFF.

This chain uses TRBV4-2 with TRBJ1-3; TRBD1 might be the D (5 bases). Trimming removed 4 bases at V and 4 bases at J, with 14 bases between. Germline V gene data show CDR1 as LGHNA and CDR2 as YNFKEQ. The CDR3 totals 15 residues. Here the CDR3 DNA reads TGTGCCAGCAGCCGCGACAGCCCCGCAGGAAACACCATATATTTT. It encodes CASSRDSPAGNTIYF.

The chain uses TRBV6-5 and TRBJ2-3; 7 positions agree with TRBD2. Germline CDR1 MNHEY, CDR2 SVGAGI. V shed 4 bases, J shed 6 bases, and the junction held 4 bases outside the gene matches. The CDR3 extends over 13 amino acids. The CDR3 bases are TGTGCCAGCAGTTCCCAGGGAGGGGATACGCAGTATTTT. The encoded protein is CASSSQGGDTQYF.

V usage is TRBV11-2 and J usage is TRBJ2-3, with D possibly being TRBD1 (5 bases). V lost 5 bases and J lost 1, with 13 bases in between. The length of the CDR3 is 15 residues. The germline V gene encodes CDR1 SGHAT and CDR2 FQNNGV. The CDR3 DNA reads TGTGCCAGCAGCGGACCCTTAGGGGGCACAGATACGCAGTATTTT. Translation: CASSGPLGGTDTQYF.

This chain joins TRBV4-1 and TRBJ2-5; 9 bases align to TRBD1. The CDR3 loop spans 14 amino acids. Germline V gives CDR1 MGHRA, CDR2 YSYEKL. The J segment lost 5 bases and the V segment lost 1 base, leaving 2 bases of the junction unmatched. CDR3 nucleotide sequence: TGCGCCAGCAGCCAAGGGGACAGGGTGGAGACCCAGTACTTC. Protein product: CASSQGDRVETQYF.

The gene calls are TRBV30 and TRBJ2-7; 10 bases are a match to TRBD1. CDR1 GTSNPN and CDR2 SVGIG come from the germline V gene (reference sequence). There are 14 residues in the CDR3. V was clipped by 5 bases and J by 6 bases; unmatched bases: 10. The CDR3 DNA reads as TGTGCCTGGTCCTCTCCGGGACAGGGGAGCGAGCAGTACTTC. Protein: CAWSSPGQGSEQYF.

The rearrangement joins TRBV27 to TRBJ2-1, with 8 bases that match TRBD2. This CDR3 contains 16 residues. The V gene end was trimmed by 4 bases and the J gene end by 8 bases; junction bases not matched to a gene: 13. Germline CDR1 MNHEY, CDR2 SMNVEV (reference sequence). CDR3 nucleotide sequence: TGTGCCAGCAGTTGGATAGCGGGAATGAAATTGTATGAGCAGTTCTTC. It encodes CASSWIAGMKLYEQFF.

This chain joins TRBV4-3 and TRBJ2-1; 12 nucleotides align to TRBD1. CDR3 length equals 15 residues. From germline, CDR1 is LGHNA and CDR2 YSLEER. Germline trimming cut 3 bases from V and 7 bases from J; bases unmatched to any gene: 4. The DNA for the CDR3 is TGCGCCAGCAGCCAGGGACAGGGGGCGCGGAATGAGCAGTTCTTC. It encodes CASSQGQGARNEQFF.

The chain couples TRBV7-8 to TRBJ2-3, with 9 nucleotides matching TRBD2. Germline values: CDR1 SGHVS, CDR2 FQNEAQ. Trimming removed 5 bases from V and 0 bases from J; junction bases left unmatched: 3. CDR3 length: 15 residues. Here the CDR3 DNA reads TGTGCCAGCAGCATTAGCGGGAGTAGCACAGATACGCAGTATTTT. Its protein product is CASSISGSSTDTQYF.

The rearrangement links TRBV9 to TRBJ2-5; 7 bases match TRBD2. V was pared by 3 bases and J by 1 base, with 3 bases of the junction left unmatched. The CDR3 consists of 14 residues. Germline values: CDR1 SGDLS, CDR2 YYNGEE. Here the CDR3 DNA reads TGTGCCAGCAGCGCTAGCGGAGCCCAAGAGACCCAGTACTTC. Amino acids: CASSASGAQETQYF.

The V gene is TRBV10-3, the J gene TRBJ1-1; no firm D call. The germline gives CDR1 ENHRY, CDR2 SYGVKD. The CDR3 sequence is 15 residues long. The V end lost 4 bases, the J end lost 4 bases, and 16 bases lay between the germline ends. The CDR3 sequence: CAISGIRGGGTEAFF. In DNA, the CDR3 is TGTGCCATCAGTGGCATACGGGGAGGTGGCACTGAAGCTTTCTTT.

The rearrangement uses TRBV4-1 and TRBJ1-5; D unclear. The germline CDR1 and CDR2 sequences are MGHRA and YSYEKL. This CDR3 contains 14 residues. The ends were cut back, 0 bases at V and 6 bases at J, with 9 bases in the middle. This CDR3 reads CASSQDRSGQPQHF. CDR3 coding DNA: TGCGCCAGCAGCCAAGATCGATCCGGTCAGCCCCAGCATTTT.

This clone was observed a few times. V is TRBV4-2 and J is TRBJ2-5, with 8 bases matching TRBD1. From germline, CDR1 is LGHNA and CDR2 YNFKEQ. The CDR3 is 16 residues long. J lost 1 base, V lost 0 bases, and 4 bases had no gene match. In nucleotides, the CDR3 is TGTGCCAGCAGCCAAGATTGGGGGACAGGCCAAGAGACCCAGTACTTC. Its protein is CASSQDWGTGQETQYF.

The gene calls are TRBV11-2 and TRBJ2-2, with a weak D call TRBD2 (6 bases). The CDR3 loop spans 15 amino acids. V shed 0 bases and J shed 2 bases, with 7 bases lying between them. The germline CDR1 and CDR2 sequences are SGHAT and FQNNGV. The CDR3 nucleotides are TGTGCCAGCAGCTTAGAGGGACTCAACACCGGGGAGCTGTTTTTT. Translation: CASSLEGLNTGELFF. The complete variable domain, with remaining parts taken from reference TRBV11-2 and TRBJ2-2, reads EAGVAQSPRYKIIEKRQSVAFWCNPISGHATLYWYQQILGQGPKLLIQFQNNGVVDDSQLPKDRFSAERLKGVDSTLKIQPAKLEDSAVYLCASSLEGLNTGELFFGEGSRLTVL.